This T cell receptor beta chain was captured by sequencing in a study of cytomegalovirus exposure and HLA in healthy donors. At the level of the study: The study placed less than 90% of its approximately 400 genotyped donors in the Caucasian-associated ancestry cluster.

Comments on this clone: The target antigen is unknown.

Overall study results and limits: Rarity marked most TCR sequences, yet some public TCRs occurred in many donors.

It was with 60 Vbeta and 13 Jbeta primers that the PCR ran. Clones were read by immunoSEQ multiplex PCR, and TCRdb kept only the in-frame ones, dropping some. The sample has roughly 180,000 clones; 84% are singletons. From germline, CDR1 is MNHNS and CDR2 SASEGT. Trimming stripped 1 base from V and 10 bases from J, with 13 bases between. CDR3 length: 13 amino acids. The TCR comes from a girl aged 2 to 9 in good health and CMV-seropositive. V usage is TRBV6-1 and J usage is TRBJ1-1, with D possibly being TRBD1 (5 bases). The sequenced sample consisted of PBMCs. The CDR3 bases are TGTGCCAGCAGTGAAGTAGGCAGGGTGAGAGCTTTCTTT. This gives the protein CASSEVGRVRAFF.